This T cell receptor beta chain is from a study of shared clonotypes between healthy human individuals. Findings and limits, study-wide: Incompleteness in sorted-subset sequencing, despite large depth, was shown by rarefaction. Sampling covered blood only; tissue repertoires likely differ.

From CD4+ cells came CD45RA+ naive and CD45RA-negative memory subsets. On this clone itself: No antigen is known for it.

The V end was cut by 7 bases, the J end by 3 bases, with 9 bases between. The CDR3 runs to 13 residues. Germline loops: CDR1 MNHEY, CDR2 SVGAGI. Assay: immunoSEQ multiplex PCR; the TCRdb copy retains only in-frame clones and omits some. The data contain 2 million to 2.5 million clones, approximately 94% of them singletons. The specimen sequenced was naive CD4+ T cells sorted from blood. The sample's subset: CD45RA+ positively selected. The chain links TRBV6-5 to TRBJ1-4; no clear D gene. The receptor was isolated from a man aged 18-30 years in good health. CDR3 DNA sequence: TGTGCCAGCAAAGGGCTAGCTAATGAAAAACTGTTTTTT. This encodes CASKGLANEKLFF.